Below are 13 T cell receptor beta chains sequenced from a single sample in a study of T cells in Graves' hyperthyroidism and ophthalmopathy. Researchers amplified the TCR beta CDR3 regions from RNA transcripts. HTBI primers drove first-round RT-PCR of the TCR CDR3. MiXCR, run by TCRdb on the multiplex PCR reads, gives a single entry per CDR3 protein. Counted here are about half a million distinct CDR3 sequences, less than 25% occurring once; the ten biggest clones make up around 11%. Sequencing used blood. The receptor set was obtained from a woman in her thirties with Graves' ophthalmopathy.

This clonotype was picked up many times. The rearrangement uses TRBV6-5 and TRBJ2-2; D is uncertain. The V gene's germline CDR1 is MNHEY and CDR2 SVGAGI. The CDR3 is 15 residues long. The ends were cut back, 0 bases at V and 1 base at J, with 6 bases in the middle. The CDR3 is CASSYSYQNTGELFF. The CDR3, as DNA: TGTGCCAGCAGTTACTCGTATCAGAACACCGGGGAGCTGTTTTTT.

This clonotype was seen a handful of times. CDR3 nucleotides: TGCAGTGCTACCAAACAGGGATTCTACGAGCAGTACTTC. This sequence encodes CSATKQGFYEQYF. This sequence joins TRBV20-1 and TRBJ2-7, with D maybe TRBD1 (6 bases). Germline loops: CDR1 DFQATT, CDR2 SNEGSKA (reference sequence). V dropped 4 bases and J dropped 3 bases, with 13 bases sitting between them. This CDR3 comprises 13 residues.

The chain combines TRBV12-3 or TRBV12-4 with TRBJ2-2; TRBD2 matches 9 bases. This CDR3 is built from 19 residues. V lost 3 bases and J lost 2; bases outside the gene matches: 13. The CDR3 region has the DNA TGTGCCAGCAGTTTGGAGGGAGGTCGGCGGGGGGGCAACACCGGGGAGCTGTTTTTT. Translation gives CASSLEGGRRGGNTGELFF.

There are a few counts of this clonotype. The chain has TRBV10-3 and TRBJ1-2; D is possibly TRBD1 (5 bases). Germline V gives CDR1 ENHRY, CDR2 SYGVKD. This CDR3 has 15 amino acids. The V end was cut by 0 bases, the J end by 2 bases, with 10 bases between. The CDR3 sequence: CAISESRDGNYGYTF. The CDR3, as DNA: TGTGCCATCAGTGAGTCAAGGGACGGAAACTATGGCTACACCTTC.

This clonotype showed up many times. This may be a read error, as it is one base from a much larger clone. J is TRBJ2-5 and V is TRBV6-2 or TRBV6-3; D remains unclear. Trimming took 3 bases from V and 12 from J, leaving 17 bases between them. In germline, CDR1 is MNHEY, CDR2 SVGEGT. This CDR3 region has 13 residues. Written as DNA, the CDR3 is TGTGCCAGCAGTTATGCCTTCCAGGCCTATAAGTACTTC. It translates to CASSYAFQAYKYF.

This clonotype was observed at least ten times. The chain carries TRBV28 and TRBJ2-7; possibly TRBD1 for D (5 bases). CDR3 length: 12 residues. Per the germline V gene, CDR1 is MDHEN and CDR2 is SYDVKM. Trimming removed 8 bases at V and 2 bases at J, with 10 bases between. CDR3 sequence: CASFDSPYEQYF. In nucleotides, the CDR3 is TGTGCCAGCTTCGACAGCCCCTACGAGCAGTACTTC.

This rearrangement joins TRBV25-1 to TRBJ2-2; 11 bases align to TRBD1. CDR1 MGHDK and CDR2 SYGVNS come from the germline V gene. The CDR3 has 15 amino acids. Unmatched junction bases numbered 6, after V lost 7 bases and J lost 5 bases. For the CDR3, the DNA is TGTGCCAGCATAGGGACAGGGGGTATTACCGGGGAGCTGTTTTTT. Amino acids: CASIGTGGITGELFF.

CDR3 residues: CASSLGDGYQETQYF. DNA of the CDR3: TGCGCCAGCAGCTTGGGGGACGGCTACCAAGAGACCCAGTACTTC. The chain couples TRBV5-1 to TRBJ2-5, with D possibly called TRBD1 or TRBD2 (5 bases each). The germline V gene encodes CDR1 SGHRS and CDR2 YFSETQ. This CDR3 is built from 15 residues. Trimming stripped 0 bases from V and 0 bases from J, with 9 bases between.

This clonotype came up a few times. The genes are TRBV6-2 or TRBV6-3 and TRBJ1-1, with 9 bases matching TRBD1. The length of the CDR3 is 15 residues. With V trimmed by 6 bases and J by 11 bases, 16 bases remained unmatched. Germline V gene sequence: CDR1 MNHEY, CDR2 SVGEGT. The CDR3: CASSFPTGTGYKAFF. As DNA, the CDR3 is TGTGCCAGCAGCTTCCCCACCGGGACAGGGTATAAGGCTTTCTTT.

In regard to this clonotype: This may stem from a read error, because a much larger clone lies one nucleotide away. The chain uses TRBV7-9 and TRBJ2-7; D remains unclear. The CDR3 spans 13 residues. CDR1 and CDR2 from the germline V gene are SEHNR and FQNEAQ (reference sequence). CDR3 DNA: TGTGCCAGCAGCTTCGACCGCATCTACGGGCAGTACTTC. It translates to CASSFDRIYGQYF.

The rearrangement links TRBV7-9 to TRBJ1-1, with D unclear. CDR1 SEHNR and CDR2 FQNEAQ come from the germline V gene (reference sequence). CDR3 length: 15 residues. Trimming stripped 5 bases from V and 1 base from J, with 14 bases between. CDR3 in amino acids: CASSPKRRANTEAFF. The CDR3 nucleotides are TGTGCCAGCAGCCCTAAACGAAGAGCGAACACTGAAGCTTTCTTT.

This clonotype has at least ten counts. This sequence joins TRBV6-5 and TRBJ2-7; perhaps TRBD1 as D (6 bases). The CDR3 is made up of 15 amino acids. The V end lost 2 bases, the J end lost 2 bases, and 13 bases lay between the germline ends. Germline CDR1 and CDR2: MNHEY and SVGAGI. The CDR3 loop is CASSYLRDNTYEQYF. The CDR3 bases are TGTGCCAGCAGTTACCTTCGGGACAATACCTACGAGCAGTACTTC.

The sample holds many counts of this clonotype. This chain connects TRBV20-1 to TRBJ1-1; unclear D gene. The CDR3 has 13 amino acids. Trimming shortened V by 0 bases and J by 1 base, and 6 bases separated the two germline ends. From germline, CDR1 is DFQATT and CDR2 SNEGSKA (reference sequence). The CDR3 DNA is TGCAGTGCTAGAGATCCCCAGAACACTGAAGCTTTCTTT. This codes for CSARDPQNTEAFF.